The 8 T cell receptor beta chains below come from one sample, sequenced in a study of blood T cell repertoires in COVID-19. The table came from immunoSEQ multiplex PCR; TCRdb's copy has only in-frame clones and leaves some out. The sample has 200,000 to 250,000 clones, more than 85% seen once. The sample comprised peripheral blood. Receptors were obtained from a man aged 40-49 years with active or convalescent COVID-19.

In its sample, this clone was seen once. The chain combines TRBV2 with TRBJ1-4; D is unclear. V gave up 9 bases and J gave up 0 bases, with 11 bases separating them. This CDR3 is 14 amino acids long. CDR1 and CDR2 (germline): SNHLY, FYNNEI. In DNA form, the CDR3 reads TGTGCCAGTTCTCTGTTCTCAACTAATGAAAAACTGTTTTTT. Its protein product is CASSLFSTNEKLFF.

The chain joins TRBV25-1 to TRBJ1-5, with 10 bases aligning to TRBD1. With 8 bases clipped from V and 7 bases from J, the junction kept 5 bases outside the gene matches. The germline gives CDR1 MGHDK, CDR2 SYGVNS. CDR3 length: 13 residues. Here the CDR3 reads CASGGQGPQPQHF. The CDR3 DNA sequence: TGTGCCAGCGGGGGACAGGGGCCCCAGCCCCAGCATTTT.

This chain connects TRBV10-3 to TRBJ1-3, with a tentative D call TRBD1 (6 bases). CDR1 ENHRY and CDR2 SYGVKD come from the germline V gene. V was pared by 5 bases and J by 4 bases, with 15 bases between. The CDR3 spans 15 residues. The DNA of the CDR3 is TGTGCCATCAGTCGGGGGGACACGGAAGGAAACACCATATATTTT. It encodes CAISRGDTEGNTIYF.

A few counts support this clone. The genes are TRBV27 and TRBJ2-7; 13 bases match TRBD2. Germline-derived CDR1 and CDR2 are MNHEY and SMNVEV (reference sequence). CDR3 length: 14 amino acids. Germline trimming cut 4 bases from V and 3 bases from J; bases unmatched to any gene: 0. CDR3 coding DNA: TGTGCCAGCAGTTGGACTAGCGGGAGCTACGAGCAGTACTTC. Translating gives CASSWTSGSYEQYF.

This clone was seen more than once but under ten times. The chain employs TRBV19 and TRBJ1-5, with D tentatively TRBD1 (6 bases). The V gene's germline CDR1 is LNHDA and CDR2 SQIVND (reference sequence). The CDR3 sequence is 14 residues long. V gave up 7 bases and J gave up 7 bases, with 17 bases separating them. The CDR3 bases are TGTGCCAGTAAAATACGGGGGGGGCTACAGCCCCAGCATTTT. This translates into CASKIRGGLQPQHF. The full variable domain, rest sourced from reference TRBV19 and TRBJ1-5, is DGGITQSPKYLFRKEGQNVTLSCEQNLNHDAMYWYRQDPGQGLRLIYYSQIVNDFQKGDIAEGYSVSREKKESFPLTVTSAQKNPTAFYLCASKIRGGLQPQHFGDGTRLSIL.

V and J are TRBV5-1 and TRBJ2-2; 9 bases line up with TRBD1. Germline values: CDR1 SGHRS, CDR2 YFSETQ. There are 15 residues in the CDR3. V shed 7 bases and J 3 bases; nucleotides not matched to a gene: 7. DNA of the CDR3: TGCGCCAGCGGACCACAGGGGGCGGACACCGGGGAGCTGTTTTTT. It yields the protein CASGPQGADTGELFF.

This clone appeared once. The CDR3 reads CASRTSLHEQFF. CDR3 sequence (DNA): TGTGCCAGCAGAACTAGCCTCCATGAGCAGTTCTTC. This chain joins TRBV27 and TRBJ2-1; D possibly corresponds to TRBD2 (6 bases). The CDR3 consists of 12 residues. V lost 6 bases and J 8 bases, leaving 11 bases between the germline ends. Germline assignment: CDR1 MNHEY and CDR2 SMNVEV (reference sequence).

The genes are TRBV7-9 and TRBJ1-1; possible D gene TRBD1, 5 bases. From germline, CDR1 is SEHNR and CDR2 FQNEAQ (reference sequence). The CDR3 runs to 15 residues. Trimming pared 4 bases from V and 4 bases from J, leaving 16 bases between. CDR3 loop: CASSSHSGVATEAFF. DNA for the CDR3: TGTGCCAGCAGCTCCCATTCGGGGGTCGCCACTGAAGCTTTCTTT.